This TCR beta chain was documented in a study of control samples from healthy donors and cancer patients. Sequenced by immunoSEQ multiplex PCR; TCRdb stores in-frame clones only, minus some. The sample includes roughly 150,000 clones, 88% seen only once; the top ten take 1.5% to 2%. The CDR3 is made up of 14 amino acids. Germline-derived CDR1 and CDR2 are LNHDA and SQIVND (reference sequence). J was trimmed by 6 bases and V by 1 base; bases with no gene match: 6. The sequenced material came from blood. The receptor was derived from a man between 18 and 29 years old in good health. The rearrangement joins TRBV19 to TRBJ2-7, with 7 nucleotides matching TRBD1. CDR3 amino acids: CASSIVGGAGEQYF. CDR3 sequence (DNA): TGTGCCAGTAGTATAGTAGGGGGCGCAGGCGAGCAGTACTTC.